These 2 T cell receptor beta chains came from one sample sequenced in a study of post-analysis software for immune sequencing data. Broader study findings: Five TRBV segments, including TRBV5-6, TRBV5-1 and TRBV20-1, were more frequent in patients than controls.

These receptors are not linked to any known antigen. Unique-molecular-identifier-tagged TCR beta cDNA libraries were used. From the PCR reads, TCRdb called clonotypes with MiXCR, one entry per CDR3 protein. The table lists 650,000 to 900,000 distinct CDR3 sequences, under 60% of them singletons. The material sequenced was blood. The receptors were sampled from a girl aged 5-17 years with multiple sclerosis.

In this sample, this clonotype turned up a few times. The J gene is TRBJ2-7, the V gene TRBV12-3 or TRBV12-4; TRBD2 matches at 8 bases. The CDR3 covers 18 residues. V shed 8 bases and J 0 bases; nucleotides not matched to a gene: 18. CDR3 residues: CASGRRSSGFLNSYEQYF. The CDR3 coding sequence is TGTGCCAGCGGTAGGAGGTCTAGCGGGTTCTTAAACTCCTACGAGCAGTACTTC.

The chain joins TRBV6-5 to TRBJ2-4, with TRBD1 matching 7 bases. The J call may be mistaken, given a closer DNA end match to TRBJ2-7. The CDR3 covers 15 residues. The germline V gene has CDR1 MNHEY and CDR2 SVGAGI. The CDR3 DNA follows: TGTGCCAGCAGTTACACGGGACAGTTTAAGGACGAGCAGTACTTC. It specifies CASSYTGQFKDEQYF.